This TCR beta chain was found in a study of cytomegalovirus exposure and HLA in healthy donors. Study details: The study's early data release held some 85 million unique TCRs from HLA-typed donors. Study-level results: With later analysis, a missense DCLRE1C variant became linked to TCR beta V- and J-gene trimming. The authors considered a cluster of highly shared sequence variants likely to be a sequencing artifact.

Primers for the PCR totalled 60 Vbeta and 13 Jbeta. Repertoires were generated with immunoSEQ multiplex PCR, while TCRdb's copy carries only in-frame clones and drops some. The sample carries 250,000 or so clones, 70% to 90% recorded once. A word on this clone: What it binds is not known.

J was trimmed by 4 bases and V by 3 bases; bases with no gene match: 8. CDR3 length equals 16 residues. Per germline, CDR1 KGHSH and CDR2 LQKENI. This rearrangement joins TRBV18 to TRBJ2-7, with 11 bases lining up with TRBD1. The source material was PBMCs. The source is a human donor in good health. CDR3 DNA: TGTGCCAGCTCACCCCCAACGGGACAGGGGGGTTACGAGCAGTACTTC. Protein product: CASSPPTGQGGYEQYF.